The subject of this entry is one T cell receptor (beta chain). Its antigen remains unidentified. This specimen belongs to a study of CXCR3-negative and CXCR3-positive naive CD8 T cells. The study made its TRB cDNA libraries by 5' RACE, adding UMI labels. After re-calling the 5' RACE reads, TCRdb lists one entry per CDR3 protein, DNA absent. The table for this sample gives 80,000 to 100,000 distinct CDR3 sequences. General study results and limits: Naive CXCR3-positive cells had TRB CDR3s more hydrophobic than those of CXCR3-negative naive cells. Naive subsets did not differ in surface CD5, and the authors estimated TCR strength using properties of the TRB CDR3. Unlike memory cells, which differed, naive CXCR3-negative and CXCR3-positive cells had similar TRBV-TRBJ usage. Diversity in memory CD8+ cells fell much lower than the comparably high levels seen in both naive subsets.

The CDR3 is made up of 13 amino acids. V is TRBV12-3 or TRBV12-4 and J is TRBJ1-1. This TCR derives from a human donor in good health. Some clones in this sample may be carry-over from other donors' samples. Sequenced sample: naive CXCR3+ CD8+ T cells from blood. The subset is: CD45RO-CCR7+CD27+CD95- naive CD8+ T cells expressing CXCR3 (TNR3+). The CDR3 reads CASTLGTNTEAFF.